These T cell receptor beta chains were read from a single sample in a study of blood T cell repertoires in COVID-19. The method was immunoSEQ multiplex PCR; TCRdb's version includes in-frame clones alone and lacks a portion of them. The table includes about 120,000 clones, 90% detected once. The specimen was peripheral blood. These receptors were obtained from a woman aged 60-70 years with COVID-19, enrolled during active disease. The CDR3 runs from the conserved cysteine through the conserved F or W. The order of the fields is D gene, J gene, V gene, CDR3 DNA, CDR3 protein. The D gene is left open where the match is weak.

>-|TRBJ2-5|TRBV7-9
TGTGCCAGCAGCCCAACAAACACCCACGAGACCCAGTACTTC
CASSPTNTHETQYF
>TRBD2|TRBJ2-7|TRBV15
TGTGCCACCAGCAGAGATGTTCGGGGGGTTGGTGCGGAGCAGTACTTC
CATSRDVRGVGAEQYF
>TRBD2|TRBJ2-1|TRBV5-5
TGTGCCAGCAGCCCGGGACTAGCGGGGGGGCTAAATGAGCAGTTCTTC
CASSPGLAGGLNEQFF
>-|TRBJ1-1|TRBV11-3
TGTGCCAGCAGCTTACGCAACGGGGGTGAAGCTTTCTTT
CASSLRNGGEAFF
>-|TRBJ2-1|TRBV9
TGTGCCAGCAGCGTCTGGGGCAACTACAATGAGCAGTTCTTC
CASSVWGNYNEQFF
>-|TRBJ1-6|TRBV4-1
TGCGCCAGCAGCCAGACTGGTTCACCCCTCCACTTT
CASSQTGSPLHF
>-|TRBJ1-1|TRBV2
TGTGCCAGCAGAGACACCTACACTGAAGCTTTCTTT
CASRDTYTEAFF
>-|TRBJ2-7|TRBV18
TGTGCCAGCTCACCAATCGGACAGTCCTCTACCTACGAGCAGTACTTC
CASSPIGQSSTYEQYF
>TRBD1|TRBJ1-5|TRBV7-8
TGTGCCAGCAGCTCAAGGACAGGGGGCATCATTCAGCCCCAGCATTTT
CASSSRTGGIIQPQHF
>TRBD1|TRBJ2-2|TRBV7-3
TGTGCCAGCAGCTCCCGACAGGGTCACACCGGGGAGCTGTTTTTT
CASSSRQGHTGELFF
>-|TRBJ1-5|TRBV4-1
TGCGCCAGCAGCCAAGATCGTGTCGGGCAGGGCCTACAGCCCCAGCATTTT
CASSQDRVGQGLQPQHF
>TRBD1|TRBJ2-3|TRBV7-2
TGTGCCAGCAGCCACGCCGGGACAGGGGTTATAGATACGCAGTATTTT
CASSHAGTGVIDTQYF
>-|TRBJ1-5|TRBV6-6
TGTGCCAGCAGTGCCCCCGGGGATCAGCCCCAGCATTTT
CASSAPGDQPQHF
>TRBD1|TRBJ1-6|TRBV27
TGTGCCAGCAGTCCAATGGACAGGGGTCCGGATTCACCCCTCCACTTT
CASSPMDRGPDSPLHF
>-|TRBJ1-2|TRBV2
TGTGCCAGCAGTCTACAGGGCCGTCACTATGGCTACACCTTC
CASSLQGRHYGYTF